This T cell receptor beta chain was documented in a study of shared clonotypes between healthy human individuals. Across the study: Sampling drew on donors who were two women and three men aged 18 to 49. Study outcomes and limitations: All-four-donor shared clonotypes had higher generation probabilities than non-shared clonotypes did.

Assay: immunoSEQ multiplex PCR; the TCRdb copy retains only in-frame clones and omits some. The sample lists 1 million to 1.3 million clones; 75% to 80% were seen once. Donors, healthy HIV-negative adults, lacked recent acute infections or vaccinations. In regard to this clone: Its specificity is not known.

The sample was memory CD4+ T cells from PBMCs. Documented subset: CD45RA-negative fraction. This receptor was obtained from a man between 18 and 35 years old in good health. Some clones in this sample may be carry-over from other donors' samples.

DNA of the CDR3: TGCGCCAGCAGCCTGGGAATGAGGGGCGAAAAACTGTTTTTT. Amino acid sequence: CASSLGMRGEKLFF. The chain employs TRBV5-1 and TRBJ1-4; the D gene is possibly TRBD1 (5 bases). The CDR3 is 14 amino acids. V lost 4 bases to trimming and J lost 8 bases, with 15 bases between them. Looked up from germline, CDR1 is SGHRS and CDR2 is YFSETQ.